This entry lists 17 T cell receptor beta chains sequenced from one sample in a study of CD8 T cells in ankylosing spondylitis. MiXCR, run by TCRdb on the 5' RACE reads, gives a single entry per CDR3 protein. This table holds a few hundred thousand distinct CDR3 sequences, about 9.9% found once. The specimen sequenced was blood, either unsorted or a sorted T cell fraction (not recorded which). These receptors all stem from a female donor with ankylosing spondylitis or in good health (not recorded which).

This clonotype occurred many times. The chain uses TRBV10-3 and TRBJ2-6; TRBD1 matches at 8 bases. From germline, CDR1 is ENHRY and CDR2 SYGVKD. The CDR3 totals 16 residues. V lost 10 bases to trimming and J lost 0 bases; unmatched junction nucleotides: 8. The CDR3 here is CATGQGLNSGANVLTF. CDR3 bases: TGTGCCACCGGACAGGGCCTTAACTCTGGGGCCAACGTCCTGACTTTC.

This clonotype was counted only a few times. A read error may produce the germline difference seen at one junction end. This chain connects TRBV20-1 to TRBJ1-4; D ambiguous. Germline V gene lookup returns CDR1 DFQATT and CDR2 SNEGSKA (reference sequence). The CDR3 spans 16 residues. CDR3 nucleotides: TGCTGTGCTAGGCCCCGCCGGATGCCGTATAATGAAAAACTGTTTTTT. As protein: CCARPRRMPYNEKLFF.

This clonotype came up many times. The V gene is TRBV5-1, the J gene TRBJ2-7, with a possible D match to TRBD1 (6 bases). Germline values: CDR1 SGHRS, CDR2 YFSETQ. The CDR3 has 15 amino acids. V was shortened by 1 base and J by 5 bases, with 16 bases between the two germline ends. The CDR3 loop reads CASSLMSGVIHEQYF. The CDR3 DNA sequence: TGCGCCAGCAGCTTGATGTCAGGGGTTATCCACGAGCAGTACTTC.

At least ten counts were recorded for this clonotype. The rearrangement uses TRBV10-3 and TRBJ2-3; D remains ambiguous. The CDR3 is 14 amino acids. The germline gives CDR1 ENHRY, CDR2 SYGVKD. V shed 7 bases and J shed 1 base, with 12 bases lying between them. CDR3 residues: CAITVAGGTDTQYF. The CDR3 coding sequence is TGTGCCATCACGGTAGCCGGTGGCACAGATACGCAGTATTTT.

This clonotype was counted a few times. The genes are TRBV7-9 and TRBJ1-1; 7 nucleotides agree with TRBD1. CDR3 size: 14 residues. Germline CDR1 is SEHNR and CDR2 is FQNEAQ (reference sequence). Trimming cost V 3 bases and J 4 bases; bases outside gene matches: 5. In DNA, the CDR3 is TGTGCCAGCAGCTTGAAAAACAGGGGCACTGAAGCTTTCTTT. Protein sequence: CASSLKNRGTEAFF. The whole variable domain, filled in from reference TRBV7-9 and TRBJ1-1, reads DTGVSQNPRHKITKRGQNVTFRCDPISEHNRLYWYRQTLGQGPEFLTYFQNEAQLEKSRLLSDRFSAERPKGSFSTLEIQRTEQGDSAMYLCASSLKNRGTEAFFGQGTRLTVV.

There are many counts of this clonotype. The chain recombines TRBV6-2 or TRBV6-3 with TRBJ2-1; the match to TRBD1 covers 8 bases. The germline V gene has CDR1 MNHEY and CDR2 SVGEGT. Trimming took 8 bases from V and 5 from J; bases not matched to a gene: 11. The CDR3 covers 15 residues. CDR3 DNA sequence: TGTGCCAGCTTAAAACGGACAGGGACGGACAATGAGCAGTTCTTC. Its protein is CASLKRTGTDNEQFF.

This clonotype was seen more than once but under ten times. V and J are TRBV10-3 and TRBJ2-1, with unresolved D. Germline V gene lookup returns CDR1 ENHRY and CDR2 SYGVKD. Trimming cost V 6 bases and J 5 bases, with 5 bases left between them. The CDR3 spans 11 residues. The CDR3 bases are TGTGCCATCAGCCTTAACAATGAGCAGTTCTTC. This sequence encodes CAISLNNEQFF.

This clonotype was counted at least ten times. The gene calls are TRBV7-9 and TRBJ2-7, with TRBD2 as a possible D gene (5 bases). With 3 bases removed from V and 2 bases from J, the gap between germline ends came to 11 bases. The germline V gene encodes CDR1 SEHNR and CDR2 FQNEAQ (reference sequence). The CDR3 extends over 14 amino acids. The CDR3 DNA is TGTGCCAGCAGCTTGGCCGACGGGACCTACGAGCAGTACTTC. It codes for CASSLADGTYEQYF.

Worth noting for this clonotype: A much larger clonotype is one base distant, so this may be a read error. The chain carries TRBV28 and TRBJ2-1, with a tentative D call TRBD1 (6 bases). V shed 6 bases and J shed 5 bases, with 17 bases lying between them. The germline gives CDR1 MDHEN, CDR2 SYDVKM. This CDR3 has 15 residues. The DNA of the CDR3 is TGTGCCAGCAGGGGGGCAGGGTCCCTTCACAATGAGCAGTTCTTC. It specifies CASRGAGSLHNEQFF.

This clonotype was seen ten or more times. This sequence joins TRBV5-1 and TRBJ2-5; TRBD2 is a possible D gene (5 bases). Germline CDR1 and CDR2: SGHRS and YFSETQ. V gave up 0 bases and J gave up 9 bases, with 15 bases separating them. The CDR3 is 14 amino acids. CDR3 loop: CASSLESALGAQYF. DNA of the CDR3: TGCGCCAGCAGCTTGGAATCAGCCCTCGGGGCCCAGTACTTC. The variable domain in full, with the rest retrieved from reference TRBV5-1 and TRBJ2-5, is KAGVTQTPRYLIKTRGQQVTLSCSPISGHRSVSWYQQTPGQGLQFLFEYFSETQRNKGNFPGRFSGRQFSNSRSEMNVSTLELGDSALYLCASSLESALGAQYFGPGTRLLVL.

For this clonotype: A clone one base away is much larger, so this may be a read error. The chain is built from TRBV20-1 and TRBJ1-4; TRBD1 agrees at 8 bases. Germline V gene data show CDR1 as DFQATT and CDR2 as SNEGSKA (reference sequence). There are 13 residues in the CDR3. The CDR3 protein is CSPRGQGREKLFF. CDR3 DNA: TGCAGTCCTAGAGGACAGGGAAGGGAAAAACTGTTTTTT.

In its sample, this clonotype was seen many times. This chain connects TRBV6-1 to TRBJ2-7; a weak D match, TRBD1 (5 bases). CDR1 MNHNS and CDR2 SASEGT come from the germline V gene. V was clipped by 7 bases and J by 3 bases, with 16 bases between them. The CDR3 has 14 residues. This CDR3 reads CASKRQGSSYEQYF. Here the CDR3 DNA reads TGTGCCAGCAAGAGGCAGGGTTCCAGCTACGAGCAGTACTTC.

This clonotype was recorded many times. DNA of the CDR3: TGTGCCAGCAGCCAAGATCTGGGGGCGAACACTGAAGCTTTCTTT. This gives the protein CASSQDLGANTEAFF. The V gene is TRBV4-2, the J gene TRBJ1-1; a weak D match, TRBD1 (6 bases). The germline gives CDR1 LGHNA, CDR2 YNFKEQ. V was pared by 0 bases and J by 1 base, with 9 bases between. The CDR3 consists of 15 residues.

This clonotype was counted at least ten times. The V gene is TRBV18, the J gene TRBJ2-7, with D perhaps given as TRBD1 or TRBD2 (5 bases each). Looked up from germline, CDR1 is KGHSH and CDR2 is LQKENI. Trimming left V 6 bases short and J 2 bases short, with 8 bases between. The CDR3 contains 12 residues. CDR3 nucleotide sequence: TGTGCCAGCTCCGGGACGACCTACGAGCAGTACTTC. Amino acids: CASSGTTYEQYF.

This clonotype has a count of ten or more. The chain recombines TRBV6-1 with TRBJ2-7; no firm D call. Germline V CDR1 and CDR2: MNHNS, SASEGT. This CDR3 comprises 13 residues. The V gene lost 8 bases and the J gene lost 7 bases, with 18 bases spanning the gap. The CDR3 spells CASRSLIGPEQYF. The DNA for the CDR3 is TGTGCCAGCCGCAGCCTCATCGGACCAGAGCAGTACTTC.

This clonotype was seen a handful of times. The chain has TRBV11-2 and TRBJ2-3, with D perhaps TRBD2 (5 bases). Germline V gene data show CDR1 as SGHAT and CDR2 as FQNNGV. There are 13 residues in the CDR3. Trimming pared 2 bases from V and 7 bases from J, leaving 10 bases between. The CDR3 spells CASSLWTANTQYF. For the CDR3, the DNA is TGTGCCAGCAGCTTATGGACTGCGAATACGCAGTATTTT.

The chain's CDR3 is CASSTSGNVETQYF. CDR3 sequence (DNA): TGTGCCAGCAGTACCTCGGGAAACGTCGAGACCCAGTACTTC. The chain recombines TRBV6-5 with TRBJ2-5; the D gene is possibly TRBD2 (5 bases). CDR1 MNHEY and CDR2 SVGAGI come from the germline V gene. Trimming left V 5 bases short and J 5 bases short, with 15 bases between. There are 14 residues in the CDR3.